A selection of T cell receptor beta chains follows, all from one sample in a study of a mutant IDH1 vaccine in newly diagnosed glioma. Using immunoSEQ multiplex PCR, the repertoire was profiled, and TCRdb retains in-frame clones only, with some absent. The table records about 92,000 clones, about four fifths of them present only once. The sequences come from PBMCs, collected from a glioma patient treated with radiotherapy, temozolomide or both. The receptors stem from a man aged 35 to 55 with glioma. Both conserved end residues are part of each CDR3. D genes are given only for firm matches. Rows give clone size only sometimes, using once, few, many, or a class for an expanded clone.

>TRBV5-1|14|.|TRBJ2-5|.
TGCGCCAGCAGCCTATATGGGGCGCAGGAGACCCAGTACTTC
CASSLYGAQETQYF
>TRBV25-1|15|TRBD1|TRBJ2-1|.
TGTGCCAGCAGTGAAGGGACAGGGGGGAACAATGAGCAGTTCTTC
CASSEGTGGNNEQFF
>TRBV7-2|15|.|TRBJ1-3|.
TGTGCCAGCAGCTTAACAGGCTTCTCTGGAAACACCATATATTTT
CASSLTGFSGNTIYF
>TRBV7-3|15|.|TRBJ2-2|.
TGTGCCAGCAGCTTATTCCGGGGGAACACCGGGGAGCTGTTTTTT
CASSLFRGNTGELFF
>TRBV13|13|.|TRBJ2-7|.
TGTGCCAGCAGCATCGGGATCTCCTACGAGCAGTACTTC
CASSIGISYEQYF
>TRBV4-2|18|TRBD1|TRBJ1-4|.
TGTGCCAGCAGCCGGACAGGGGGAGGGCTACCAACTAATGAAAAACTGTTTTTT
CASSRTGGGLPTNEKLFF
>TRBV19|14|TRBD2|TRBJ2-7|.
TGTGCCAGTAGTACGGGACGGGGGGAACGGGAGCAGTACTTC
CASSTGRGEREQYF
>TRBV5-6|12|.|TRBJ1-2|.
TGTGCCAGCAGAGTGGGGCTCGGGAGCTACACCTTC
CASRVGLGSYTF
>TRBV4-1|15|.|TRBJ1-1|.
TGCGCCAGCAGCCTCGACAGTACCATCTCGACGGAAGCTTTCTTT
CASSLDSTISTEAFF
>TRBV4-3|16|.|TRBJ1-4|.
TGCGCCAGCAGCGCTTCCCCAGGGTTCGGTAATGAAAAACTGTTTTTT
CASSASPGFGNEKLFF
>TRBV29-1|12|.|TRBJ1-2|.
TGCAGCGACCTAGGCGATAACTATGGCTACACCTTC
CSDLGDNYGYTF
>TRBV27|15|.|TRBJ1-3|.
TGTGCCAGCAGCGACGGCACTTCCCCTGGAAACACCATATATTTT
CASSDGTSPGNTIYF
>TRBV7-6|16|TRBD2|TRBJ2-1|.
TGTGCCAGCAGCCCAATTGGGGGGGGGTCGAACAATGAGCAGTTCTTC
CASSPIGGGSNNEQFF
>TRBV29-1|13|TRBD2|TRBJ2-3|.
TGCAGCGTGAGGGAGGGGTCGGGAGCGGGGCAGTATTTT
CSVREGSGAGQYF
>TRBV6-5|13|.|TRBJ2-5|.
TGTGCCAGCAGTTACGGTAACCAAGAGACCCAGTACTTC
CASSYGNQETQYF
>TRBV27|16|.|TRBJ1-3|once
TGTGCCAGCAGTTTATCCCCGAGCAGGGGCAGGAACACCATATATTTT
CASSLSPSRGRNTIYF
>TRBV4-2|21|TRBD2|TRBJ2-1|.
TGTGCCAGCAGCCTTTCATCCGGGACTAGCGGGGGGGTCCTCTCCTACAATGAGCAGTTCTTC
CASSLSSGTSGGVLSYNEQFF
>TRBV6-5|16|TRBD2|TRBJ2-7|.
TGTGCCAGCAGTTCCCGACTAGCGGGCCGCTCCTACGAGCAGTACTTC
CASSSRLAGRSYEQYF
>TRBV4-1|15|.|TRBJ2-5|.
TGCGCCAGCAGCCAAGAGGGTACAATCCAAGAGACCCAGTACTTC
CASSQEGTIQETQYF
>TRBV14|15|.|TRBJ1-1|.
TGTGCCAGCAGCCAAGATATAGGGTCAAACACTGAAGCTTTCTTT
CASSQDIGSNTEAFF
>TRBV5-1|17|TRBD1|TRBJ2-2|.
TGCGCCAGCAGCTTGGGGTCTTGGACAGGGAATGCCGGGGAGCTGTTTTTT
CASSLGSWTGNAGELFF